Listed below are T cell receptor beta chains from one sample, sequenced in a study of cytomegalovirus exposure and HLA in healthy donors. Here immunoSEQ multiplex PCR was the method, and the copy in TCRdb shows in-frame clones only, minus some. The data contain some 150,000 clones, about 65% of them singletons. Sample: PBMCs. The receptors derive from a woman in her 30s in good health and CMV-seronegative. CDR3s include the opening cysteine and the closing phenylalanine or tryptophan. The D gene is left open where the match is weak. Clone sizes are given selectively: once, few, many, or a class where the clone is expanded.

CASTSPPIVYEQYF TGTGCCAGCACCTCGCCCCCCATAGTCTACGAGCAGTACTTC TRBJ2-7 TRBV28 . .
CASSVQGVTYNEQFF TGTGCCAGCAGTGTTCAGGGGGTCACCTACAATGAGCAGTTCTTC TRBJ2-1 TRBV2 TRBD1 .
CASSEQGPAEAFF TGTGCCAGCAGTGAACAGGGTCCTGCTGAAGCTTTCTTT TRBJ1-1 TRBV6-1 . .
CASSLLTGTGGFSHNSPLHF TGCGCCAGCAGCCTGTTGACCGGGACAGGGGGCTTCTCCCATAATTCACCCCTCCACTTT TRBJ1-6 TRBV5-1 TRBD1 .
CASSLTGRSSYEQYF TGTGCCAGCAGCTTAACAGGGCGATCCTCCTACGAGCAGTACTTC TRBJ2-7 TRBV5-5 . .
CASSLGLSNSPLHF TGTGCCAGCAGTTTAGGGCTCTCCAATTCACCCCTCCACTTT TRBJ1-6 TRBV28 . .
CASSLAGSSGANVLTF TGCGCCAGCAGCTTGGCCGGGAGCTCTGGGGCCAACGTCCTGACTTTC TRBJ2-6 TRBV5-1 . .
CASSIPEGIGTNEKLFF TGTGCCAGTAGTATCCCGGAGGGCATAGGAACTAATGAAAAACTGTTTTTT TRBJ1-4 TRBV19 . .
CASSKGGQGNNYGYTF TGTGCCAGCAGCAAGGGGGGACAGGGAAATAACTATGGCTACACCTTC TRBJ1-2 TRBV7-3 TRBD1 once
CASSIRVSVNTEAFF TGTGCCAGCAGCATCAGGGTTTCCGTGAACACTGAAGCTTTCTTT TRBJ1-1 TRBV7-9 . .
CASSLSGVTEAFF TGTGCCAGCAGCTTAAGCGGAGTCACTGAAGCTTTCTTT TRBJ1-1 TRBV7-3 . .
CASSDPAGSFYEQYF TGTGCCAGCAGTGACCCCGCAGGTAGTTTCTACGAGCAGTACTTC TRBJ2-7 TRBV2 . .
CASRPTPPDSNQPQHF TGTGCCAGCAGACCCACACCCCCAGATAGCAATCAGCCCCAGCATTTT TRBJ1-5 TRBV28 . .
CASSVQGGQPQHF TGTGCCAGCAGTGTACAGGGCGGGCAGCCCCAGCATTTT TRBJ1-5 TRBV2 . .
CASSLGRAYETQYF TGTGCCAGCAGCTTAGGCAGGGCGTACGAGACCCAGTACTTC TRBJ2-5 TRBV7-2 . .